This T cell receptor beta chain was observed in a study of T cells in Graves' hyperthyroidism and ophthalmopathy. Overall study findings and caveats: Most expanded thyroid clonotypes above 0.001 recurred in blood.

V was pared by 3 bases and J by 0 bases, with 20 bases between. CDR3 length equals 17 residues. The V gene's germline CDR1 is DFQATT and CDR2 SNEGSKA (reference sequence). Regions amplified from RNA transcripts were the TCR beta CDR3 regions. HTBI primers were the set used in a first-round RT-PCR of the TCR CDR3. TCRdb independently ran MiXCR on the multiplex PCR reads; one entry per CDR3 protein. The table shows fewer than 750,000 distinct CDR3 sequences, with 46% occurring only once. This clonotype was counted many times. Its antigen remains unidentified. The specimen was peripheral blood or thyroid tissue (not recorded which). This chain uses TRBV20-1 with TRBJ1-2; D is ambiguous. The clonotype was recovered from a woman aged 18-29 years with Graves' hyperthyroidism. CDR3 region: CSASGWLEQPSNYGYTF. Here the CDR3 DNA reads TGCAGTGCTAGCGGCTGGCTAGAGCAGCCCTCTAACTATGGCTACACCTTC.